A selection of T cell receptor beta chains follows, all from one sample in a study of blood T cell repertoires in COVID-19. Data came from immunoSEQ multiplex PCR; TCRdb stores just in-frame clones and leaves some out. This table has 300,000 to 350,000 clones, 90% appearing once. The material sequenced was PBMCs or T cells enriched from blood (not recorded which). The receptor set was obtained from a woman aged 18-29 years with acute COVID-19. The CDR3 runs from the conserved cysteine through the conserved F or W. D genes are given only for firm matches. Clone size, where shown, is once, few, many, or a class for clones that have expanded.

J | D | size | V | CDR3 | DNA
TRBJ1-2 | . | . | TRBV2 | CASSTQSGGYGYTF | TGTGCCAGCAGTACACAGAGTGGTGGCTATGGCTACACCTTC
TRBJ1-2 | . | . | TRBV5-6 | CASSLAGPGYTF | TGTGCCAGCAGCTTGGCAGGCCCTGGCTACACCTTC
TRBJ1-5 | . | . | TRBV18 | CASSWEQGNQPQHF | TGTGCCAGCTCATGGGAACAGGGCAATCAGCCCCAGCATTTT
TRBJ1-5 | . | once | TRBV28 | CASSPAVSNQPQHF | TGTGCCAGCAGTCCAGCGGTTAGCAATCAGCCCCAGCATTTT
TRBJ2-2 | TRBD2 | . | TRBV7-9 | CASSVNSGTRKPGELFF | TGTGCCAGCAGCGTGAACTCCGGGACTAGAAAGCCCGGGGAGCTGTTTTTT
TRBJ2-2 | TRBD2 | . | TRBV5-4 | CASWVASGRSNTGELFF | TGTGCCAGCTGGGTTGCTAGCGGGAGATCGAACACCGGGGAGCTGTTTTTT
TRBJ1-6 | . | . | TRBV12-5 | CASGLVPLKSPLHF | TGTGCTAGTGGTTTGGTTCCCCTTAAATCACCCCTCCACTTT
TRBJ2-7 | . | . | TRBV28 | CASSLFSGGKDEQYF | TGTGCCAGCAGTTTATTTTCGGGGGGCAAGGACGAGCAGTACTTC
TRBJ2-1 | TRBD2 | . | TRBV18 | CASSTSGGEQFF | TGTGCCAGCTCCACCTCGGGAGGTGAGCAGTTCTTC
TRBJ1-2 | TRBD1 | . | TRBV28 | CASSLLGQGGHGYTF | TGTGCCAGCAGTTTATTAGGACAGGGGGGGCATGGCTACACCTTC
TRBJ2-4 | . | once | TRBV7-2 | CASSPGQGGGNIQYF | TGTGCCAGCAGCCCCGGACAGGGAGGGGGAAACATTCAGTACTTC
TRBJ1-5 | . | . | TRBV28 | CASSSPGDVNQPQHF | TGTGCCAGCAGTTCCCCGGGGGACGTCAATCAGCCCCAGCATTTT
TRBJ1-2 | . | . | TRBV27 | CASSLFSGDYGYTF | TGTGCCAGCAGTTTATTCTCAGGGGACTATGGCTACACCTTC
TRBJ1-2 | TRBD1 | . | TRBV11-1 | CASSPGTGNYGYTF | TGTGCCAGCAGCCCCGGGACAGGGAACTATGGCTACACCTTC
TRBJ2-7 | TRBD2 | . | TRBV5-1 | CASSLAGDSYEQYF | TGCGCCAGCAGCTTAGCGGGGGACTCCTACGAGCAGTACTTC
TRBJ2-5 | . | . | TRBV5-1 | CASSLAGLGTETQYF | TGCGCCAGCAGCTTGGCGGGACTCGGAACAGAGACCCAGTACTTC
TRBJ2-1 | TRBD1 | . | TRBV6-5 | CASSYVRTGGNEQFF | TGTGCCAGCAGTTACGTACGGACAGGGGGAAATGAGCAGTTCTTC
TRBJ2-5 | . | . | TRBV28 | CASSYFDPRGTQYF | TGTGCCAGCAGTTATTTTGACCCCCGGGGGACCCAGTACTTC
TRBJ1-1 | . | . | TRBV28 | CASRPADTRAEAFF | TGTGCCAGCAGACCGGCGGACACCCGCGCTGAAGCTTTCTTT
TRBJ1-5 | . | many | TRBV7-3 | CASSLKRGVECDQPQHF | TGTGCCAGCAGCTTAAAACGGGGGGTGGAATGTGATCAGCCCCAGCATTTT
TRBJ2-7 | . | . | TRBV12-5 | CASGLISVGEQYF | TGTGCTAGTGGTTTAATATCGGTCGGCGAGCAGTACTTC
TRBJ1-2 | TRBD1 | . | TRBV24-1 | CATSDPQGAGGYTF | TGTGCCACCAGTGACCCACAGGGGGCAGGAGGCTACACCTTC
TRBJ1-1 | . | . | TRBV12-3/TRBV12-4 | CASSLDSGEAFF | TGTGCCAGCAGTTTAGACAGTGGAGAAGCTTTCTTT
TRBJ2-1 | . | . | TRBV5-1 | CASSLGGTSSSYNEQFF | TGCGCCAGCAGCTTGGGAGGGACTTCCTCCTCCTACAATGAGCAGTTCTTC
TRBJ1-2 | TRBD1 | . | TRBV9 | CASSVDLQGARGYTF | TGTGCCAGCAGCGTAGATTTACAGGGGGCTCGCGGCTACACCTTC
TRBJ2-7 | . | . | TRBV11-2 | CASSTPRGSHHEQYF | TGTGCCAGCAGCACCCCGAGAGGGTCCCACCACGAGCAGTACTTC
TRBJ2-1 | . | . | TRBV24-1 | CATSGAVNYNEQFF | TGTGCCACCAGTGGTGCAGTTAACTACAATGAGCAGTTCTTC
TRBJ1-5 | . | . | TRBV18 | CASSPGLDQPQHF | TGTGCCAGCTCACCGGGTCTAGATCAGCCCCAGCATTTT
TRBJ2-1 | TRBD1 | . | TRBV7-9 | CASSLARDRGLLDEQFF | TGTGCCAGCAGCTTAGCGAGGGACAGGGGGCTTCTGGATGAGCAGTTCTTC
TRBJ2-7 | TRBD1 | . | TRBV12-3/TRBV12-4 | CASSFRQGYEQYF | TGTGCCAGCAGTTTTCGACAGGGTTACGAGCAGTACTTC
TRBJ2-2 | . | . | TRBV27 | CASSLVGSNGELFF | TGTGCCAGCAGTTTAGTCGGGTCCAACGGGGAGCTGTTTTTT
TRBJ2-5 | TRBD1 | . | TRBV19 | CASTSTLDGTDQETQYF | TGTGCCAGTACCTCAACCCTGGATGGGACAGACCAAGAGACCCAGTACTTC
TRBJ1-5 | . | . | TRBV6-2/TRBV6-3 | CASSYSWGRGPGNQPQHF | TGTGCCAGCAGTTACTCGTGGGGCAGGGGCCCGGGCAATCAGCCCCAGCATTTT
TRBJ2-1 | TRBD2 | . | TRBV14 | CASSQIRTSFYNEQFF | TGTGCCAGCAGCCAAATTCGGACTAGCTTCTACAATGAGCAGTTCTTC
TRBJ2-7 | TRBD2 | once | TRBV14 | CASSLTSGIIYEQYF | TGTGCCAGCAGCCTGACTAGCGGGATAATCTACGAGCAGTACTTC
TRBJ1-1 | TRBD1 | . | TRBV5-1 | CASSLAGQGTEAFF | TGCGCCAGCAGCTTGGCCGGACAGGGCACTGAAGCTTTCTTT
TRBJ2-3 | TRBD2 | . | TRBV28 | CASPPSGSVDTQYF | TGTGCCAGCCCCCCTAGCGGGAGTGTCGATACGCAGTATTTT
TRBJ1-1 | . | . | TRBV6-5 | CASRAPHQGNTEAFF | TGTGCCAGCAGGGCCCCCCATCAGGGGAACACTGAAGCTTTCTTT
TRBJ2-7 | . | . | TRBV5-1 | CASSVTGTITYEQYF | TGCGCCAGCAGCGTGACCGGGACAATAACCTACGAGCAGTACTTC
TRBJ2-3 | . | . | TRBV19 | CASSPGVGTDTQYF | TGTGCCAGTTCCCCGGGGGTCGGCACAGATACGCAGTATTTT
TRBJ2-3 | TRBD2 | . | TRBV4-2 | CASSHPAGASTDTQYF | TGTGCCAGCAGCCACCCAGCGGGGGCGAGCACAGATACGCAGTATTTT
TRBJ2-2 | . | . | TRBV5-4 | CASSSGGRGSGTGELFF | TGTGCCAGCAGCTCCGGGGGGCGCGGGAGCGGGACCGGGGAGCTGTTTTTT
TRBJ2-7 | TRBD1 | . | TRBV25-1 | CASSEGNRGLRDEQYF | TGTGCCAGCAGTGAAGGGAACAGGGGGCTTCGAGACGAGCAGTACTTC
TRBJ2-2 | TRBD1 | . | TRBV5-5 | CASSWTGAAGELFF | TGTGCCAGCTCTTGGACAGGGGCGGCAGGGGAGCTGTTTTTT
TRBJ1-1 | . | . | TRBV6-5 | CASSYGRGRLEAFF | TGTGCCAGCAGTTACGGCAGGGGCAGACTCGAAGCTTTCTTT
TRBJ2-7 | TRBD1 | . | TRBV27 | CASSLGQGLNEQYF | TGTGCCAGCAGTCTGGGACAGGGGCTTAACGAGCAGTACTTC
TRBJ2-1 | TRBD2 | . | TRBV3-1/TRBV3-2 | CASSQGRESHNEQFF | TGTGCCAGCAGCCAAGGGCGGGAGAGTCACAATGAGCAGTTCTTC
TRBJ2-7 | . | many | TRBV3-1/TRBV3-2 | CASSQGDSSYEQYF | TGTGCCAGCAGCCAAGGTGACTCGTCCTACGAGCAGTACTTC
TRBJ2-1 | TRBD2 | . | TRBV6-6 | CASSHGLAASYNEQFF | TGTGCCAGCAGTCATGGACTAGCGGCCTCCTACAATGAGCAGTTCTTC
TRBJ1-5 | . | once | TRBV15 | CATSRERGSPQHF | TGTGCCACCAGCAGAGAACGGGGGTCGCCCCAGCATTTT